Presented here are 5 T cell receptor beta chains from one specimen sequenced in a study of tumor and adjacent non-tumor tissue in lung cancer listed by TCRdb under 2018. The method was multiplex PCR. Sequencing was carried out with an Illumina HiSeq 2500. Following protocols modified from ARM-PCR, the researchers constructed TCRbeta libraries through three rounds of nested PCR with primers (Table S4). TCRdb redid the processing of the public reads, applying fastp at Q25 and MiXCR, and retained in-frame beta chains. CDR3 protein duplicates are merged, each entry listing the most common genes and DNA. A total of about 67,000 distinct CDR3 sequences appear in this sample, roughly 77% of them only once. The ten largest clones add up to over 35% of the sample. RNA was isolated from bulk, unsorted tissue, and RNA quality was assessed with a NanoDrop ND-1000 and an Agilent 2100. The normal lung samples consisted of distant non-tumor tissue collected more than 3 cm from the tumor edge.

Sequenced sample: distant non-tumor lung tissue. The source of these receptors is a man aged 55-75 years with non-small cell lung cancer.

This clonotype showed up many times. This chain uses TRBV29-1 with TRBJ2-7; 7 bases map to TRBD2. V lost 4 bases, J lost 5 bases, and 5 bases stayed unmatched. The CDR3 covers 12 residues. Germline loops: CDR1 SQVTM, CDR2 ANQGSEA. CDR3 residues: CSVVREGDEQYF. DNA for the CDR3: TGCAGCGTTGTAAGGGAGGGCGACGAGCAGTACTTC.

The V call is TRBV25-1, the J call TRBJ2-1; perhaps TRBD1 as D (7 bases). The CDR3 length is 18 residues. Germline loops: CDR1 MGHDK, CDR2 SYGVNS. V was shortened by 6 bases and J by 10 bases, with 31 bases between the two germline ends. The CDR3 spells CASRPTGPGDQSPKEQFF. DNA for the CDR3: TGTGCCAGCAGGCCGACAGGGCCGGGGGATCAGTCACCCAAAGAGCAGTTCTTC.

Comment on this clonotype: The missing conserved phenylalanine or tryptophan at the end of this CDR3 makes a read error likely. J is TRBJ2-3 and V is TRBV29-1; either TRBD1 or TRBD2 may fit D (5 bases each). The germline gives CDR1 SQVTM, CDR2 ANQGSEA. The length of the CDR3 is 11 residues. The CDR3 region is CEGRYTDTQYL. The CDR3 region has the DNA TGTGAGGGACGGTACACAGATACGCAGTATCTT.

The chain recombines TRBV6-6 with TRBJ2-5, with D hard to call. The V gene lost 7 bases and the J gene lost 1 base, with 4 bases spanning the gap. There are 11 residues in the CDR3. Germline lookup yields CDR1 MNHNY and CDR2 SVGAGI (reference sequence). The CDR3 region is CASMSQETQYF. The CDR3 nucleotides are TGTGCCAGCATGTCCCAAGAGACCCAGTACTTC.

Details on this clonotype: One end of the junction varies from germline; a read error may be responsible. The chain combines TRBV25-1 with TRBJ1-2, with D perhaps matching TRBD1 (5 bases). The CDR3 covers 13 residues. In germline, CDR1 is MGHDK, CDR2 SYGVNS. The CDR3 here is CASSGQGGYGYAF. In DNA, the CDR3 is TGTGCCAGCAGTGGGCAGGGCGGCTATGGCTACGCCTTC.